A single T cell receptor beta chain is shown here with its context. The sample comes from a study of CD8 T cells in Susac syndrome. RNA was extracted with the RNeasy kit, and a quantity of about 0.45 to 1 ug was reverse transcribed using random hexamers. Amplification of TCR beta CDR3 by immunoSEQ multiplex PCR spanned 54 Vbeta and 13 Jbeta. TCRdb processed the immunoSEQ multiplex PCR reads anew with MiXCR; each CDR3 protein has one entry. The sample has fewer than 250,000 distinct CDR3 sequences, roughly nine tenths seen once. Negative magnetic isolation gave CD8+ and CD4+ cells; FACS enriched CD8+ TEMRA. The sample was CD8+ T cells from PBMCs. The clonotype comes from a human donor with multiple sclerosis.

The DNA for the CDR3 is TGTGCCAGCAGTTCCCGACTGTATAATGAAAAACTGTTTTTT. Amino acid sequence: CASSSRLYNEKLFF. V gene TRBV27 combines with J gene TRBJ1-4; D not resolved. The germline V gene has CDR1 MNHEY and CDR2 SMNVEV (reference sequence). The CDR3 contains 14 residues. V was shortened by 4 bases and J by 4 bases, with 10 bases between the two germline ends.